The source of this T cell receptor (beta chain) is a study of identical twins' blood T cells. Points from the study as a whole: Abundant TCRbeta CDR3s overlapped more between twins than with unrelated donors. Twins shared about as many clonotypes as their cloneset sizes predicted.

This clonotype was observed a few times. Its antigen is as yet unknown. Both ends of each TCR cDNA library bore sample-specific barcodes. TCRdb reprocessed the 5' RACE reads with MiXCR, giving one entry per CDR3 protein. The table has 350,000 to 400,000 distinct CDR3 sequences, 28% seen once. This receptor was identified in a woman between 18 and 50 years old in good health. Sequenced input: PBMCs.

Here the CDR3 DNA reads TGCAGCGTTGATGATTTTGCGGGCTACACCTTC. Its translation is CSVDDFAGYTF. The rearrangement joins TRBV29-1 to TRBJ1-2; D gene unclear. This CDR3 region has 11 residues. The V gene's germline CDR1 is SQVTM and CDR2 ANQGSEA. Trimming left V 3 bases short and J 8 bases short, with 10 bases between.